This TCR beta chain appears in the sequencing data of a study of cytomegalovirus exposure and HLA in healthy donors. The study's findings and limits: Donor immune exposure was known only as CMV serostatus. In a later analysis, TCR beta V- and J-gene trimming showed a link to a missense DCLRE1C variant.

PCR involved 60 Vbeta and 13 Jbeta primers. Produced via immunoSEQ multiplex PCR; TCRdb's table is partial and in-frame only. Listed are around 130,000 clones; roughly 1.5% falls within the top ten. Turning to this clone: Its antigen is unidentified.

Germline loops: CDR1 SGHVS, CDR2 FNYEAQ. V was pared by 3 bases and J by 0 bases, with 5 bases of the junction left unmatched. The CDR3 loop spans 18 amino acids. This TCR came from a woman in her 40s in good health and CMV-seronegative. The chain employs TRBV7-6 and TRBJ2-7, with TRBD2 identical over 16 bases. Sequences were obtained from PBMCs. The chain's CDR3 is CASSLGTSGGASSYEQYF. CDR3 bases: TGTGCCAGCAGCTTGGGGACTAGCGGGGGGGCCAGCTCCTACGAGCAGTACTTC.